This T cell receptor (beta chain) is from a study of shared clonotypes between healthy human individuals. Study background: A couple of women and three men aged 18 to 49 made up the donors.

With 0 bases removed from V and 2 bases from J, the gap between germline ends came to 11 bases. This CDR3 contains 15 residues. In germline, CDR1 is WSHSY, CDR2 SAAADI. Naivety among CD8 cells was defined by CD45RO negativity and positive CCR7 selection, thereby excluding terminally differentiated effector memory CD45RA+ cells. The donor cohort consisted entirely of Caucasian adults residing in Nashville, Tennessee. Regarding this clone: Its antigen is not identified.

Study observations and caveats: Deeper or shallower sequencing was expected to change how clonotypes are shared among donors.

Deep-level running was used for the assay. The data were produced by immunoSEQ multiplex PCR, yet TCRdb's version contains in-frame clones alone and is incomplete. In the table there are hundreds of thousands of clones, approximately 96% of which are singletons. Sequenced sample: naive CD8+ T cells sorted from blood. The genes are TRBV10-2 and TRBJ2-7; D unresolved. The sequence came from a woman under 40 in good health. The CDR3: CASSESIEPAYEQYF. CDR3 sequence (DNA): TGCGCCAGCAGTGAGTCGATCGAACCAGCCTACGAGCAGTACTTC.